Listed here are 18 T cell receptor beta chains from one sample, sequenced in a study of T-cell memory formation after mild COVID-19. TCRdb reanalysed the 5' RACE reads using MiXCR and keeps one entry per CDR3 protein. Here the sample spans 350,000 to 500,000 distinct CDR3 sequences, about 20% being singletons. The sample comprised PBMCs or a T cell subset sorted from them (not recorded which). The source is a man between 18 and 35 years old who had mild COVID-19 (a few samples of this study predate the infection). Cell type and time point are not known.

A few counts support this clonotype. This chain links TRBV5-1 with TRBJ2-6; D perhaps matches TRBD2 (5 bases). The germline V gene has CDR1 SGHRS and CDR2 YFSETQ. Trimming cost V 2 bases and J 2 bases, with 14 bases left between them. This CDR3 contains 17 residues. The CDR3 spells CASSLRRALPGANVLTF. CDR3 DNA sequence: TGCGCCAGCAGCTTAAGGCGGGCCCTACCTGGGGCCAACGTCCTGACTTTC.

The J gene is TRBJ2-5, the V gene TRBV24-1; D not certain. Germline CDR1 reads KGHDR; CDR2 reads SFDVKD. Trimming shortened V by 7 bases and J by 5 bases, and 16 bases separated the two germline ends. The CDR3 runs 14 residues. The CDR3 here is CATREGLDGETQYF. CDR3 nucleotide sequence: TGTGCCACCAGGGAAGGGCTGGATGGGGAGACCCAGTACTTC.

The CDR3 sequence: CASSSSGGRNQPQHF. The DNA for the CDR3 is TGCGCCAGCAGCTCCTCCGGGGGTCGCAATCAGCCCCAGCATTTT. This chain connects TRBV5-1 to TRBJ1-5; a possible D gene is TRBD1 (5 bases). The CDR3 totals 15 residues. V lost 3 bases, J lost 2 bases, and 12 bases lay in between. Germline V gives CDR1 SGHRS, CDR2 YFSETQ.

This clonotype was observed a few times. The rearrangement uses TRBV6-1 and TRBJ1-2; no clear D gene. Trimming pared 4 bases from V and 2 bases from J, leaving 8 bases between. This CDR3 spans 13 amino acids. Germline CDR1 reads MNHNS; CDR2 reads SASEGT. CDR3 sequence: CASSAGPNYGYTF. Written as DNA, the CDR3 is TGTGCCAGCAGTGCTGGGCCAAACTATGGCTACACCTTC.

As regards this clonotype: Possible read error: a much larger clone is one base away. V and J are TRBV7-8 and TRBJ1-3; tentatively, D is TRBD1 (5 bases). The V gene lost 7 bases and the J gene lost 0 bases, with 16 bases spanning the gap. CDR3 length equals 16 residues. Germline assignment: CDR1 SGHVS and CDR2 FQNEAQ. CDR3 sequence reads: CASTEHGAVSGNTIYF. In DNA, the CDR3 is TGTGCCAGCACCGAACATGGGGCCGTCTCTGGAAACACCATATATTTT.

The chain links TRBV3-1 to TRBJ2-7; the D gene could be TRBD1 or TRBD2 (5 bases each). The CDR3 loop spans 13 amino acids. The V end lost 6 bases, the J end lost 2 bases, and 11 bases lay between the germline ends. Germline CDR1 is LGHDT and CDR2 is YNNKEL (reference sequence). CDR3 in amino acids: CASSSGATYEQYF. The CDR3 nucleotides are TGTGCCAGCAGTTCCGGGGCCACCTACGAGCAGTACTTC.

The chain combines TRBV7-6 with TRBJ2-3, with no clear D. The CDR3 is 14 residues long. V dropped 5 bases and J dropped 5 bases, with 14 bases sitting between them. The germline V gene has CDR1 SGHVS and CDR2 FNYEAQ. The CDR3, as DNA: TGTGCCAGCAGCGAGTCAGGAGCCGGAGATACGCAGTATTTT. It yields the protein CASSESGAGDTQYF.

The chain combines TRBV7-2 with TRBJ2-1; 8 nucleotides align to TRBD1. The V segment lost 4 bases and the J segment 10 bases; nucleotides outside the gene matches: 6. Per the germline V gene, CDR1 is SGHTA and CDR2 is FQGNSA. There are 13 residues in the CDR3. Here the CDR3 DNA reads TGTGCCAGCAGCTCCCCAGGGGGCAGGGAGCAGTTCTTC. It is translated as CASSSPGGREQFF.

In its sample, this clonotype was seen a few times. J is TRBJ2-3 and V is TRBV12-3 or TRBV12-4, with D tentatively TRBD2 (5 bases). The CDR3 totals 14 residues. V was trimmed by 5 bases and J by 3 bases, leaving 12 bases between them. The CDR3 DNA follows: TGTGCCAGCAGTCGAGTAGCGAGGACAGATACGCAGTATTTT. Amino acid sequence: CASSRVARTDTQYF.

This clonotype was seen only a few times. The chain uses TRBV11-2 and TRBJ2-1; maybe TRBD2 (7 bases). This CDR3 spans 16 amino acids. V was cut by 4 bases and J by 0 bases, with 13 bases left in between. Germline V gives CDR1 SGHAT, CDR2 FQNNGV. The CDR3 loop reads CASSWRGQSSYNEQFF. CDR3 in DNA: TGTGCCAGCAGCTGGCGGGGGCAAAGCTCCTACAATGAGCAGTTCTTC.

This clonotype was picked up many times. This CDR3 reads CASSLGGLTHGELFF. The CDR3 DNA sequence: TGTGCCAGCAGTTTAGGGGGCCTTACCCACGGGGAGCTGTTTTTT. The rearrangement links TRBV28 to TRBJ2-2; possible D gene TRBD1, 6 bases. Germline values: CDR1 MDHEN, CDR2 SYDVKM. Trimming stripped 2 bases from V and 7 bases from J, with 14 bases between. The CDR3 loop spans 15 amino acids. Full variable domain (missing parts from reference TRBV28 and TRBJ2-2): DVKVTQSSRYLVKRTGEKVFLECVQDMDHENMFWYRQDPGLGLRLIYFSYDVKMKEKGDIPEGYSVSREKKERFSLILESASTNQTSMYLCASSLGGLTHGELFFGEGSRLTVL.

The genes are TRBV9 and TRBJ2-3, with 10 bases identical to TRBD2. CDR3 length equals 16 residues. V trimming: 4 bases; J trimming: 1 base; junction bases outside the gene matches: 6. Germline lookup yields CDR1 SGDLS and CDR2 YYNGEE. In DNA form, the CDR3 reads TGTGCCAGCAGCCCCCGGCTAGCGGGGGGCACAGATACGCAGTATTTT. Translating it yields CASSPRLAGGTDTQYF. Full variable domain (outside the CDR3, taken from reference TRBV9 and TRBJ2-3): DSGVTQTPKHLITATGQRVTLRCSPRSGDLSVYWYQQSLDQGLQFLIQYYNGEERAKGNILERFSAQQFPDLHSELNLSSLELGDSALYFCASSPRLAGGTDTQYFGPGTRLTVL.

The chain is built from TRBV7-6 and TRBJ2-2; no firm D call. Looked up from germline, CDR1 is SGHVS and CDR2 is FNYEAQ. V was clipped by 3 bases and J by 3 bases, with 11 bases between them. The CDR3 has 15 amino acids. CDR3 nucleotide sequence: TGTGCCAGCAGCTTCGAAAGCTCATACACCGGGGAGCTGTTTTTT. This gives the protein CASSFESSYTGELFF.

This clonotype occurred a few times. The CDR3 DNA reads TGTGCCAGCAGCACGGGAGGGGGCGCAAGATACGAGCAGTACTTC. The encoded protein is CASSTGGGARYEQYF. The V call is TRBV7-8, the J call TRBJ2-7; possibly TRBD2 for D (8 bases). This CDR3 has 15 amino acids. The V end was cut by 5 bases, the J end by 4 bases, with 18 bases between. The germline gives CDR1 SGHVS, CDR2 FQNEAQ. Full variable domain (remainder filled in from reference TRBV7-8 and TRBJ2-7): GAGVSQSPRYKVAKRGQDVALRCDPISGHVSLFWYQQALGQGPEFLTYFQNEAQLDKSGLPSDRFFAERPEGSVSTLKIQRTQQEDSAVYLCASSTGGGARYEQYFGPGTRLTVT.

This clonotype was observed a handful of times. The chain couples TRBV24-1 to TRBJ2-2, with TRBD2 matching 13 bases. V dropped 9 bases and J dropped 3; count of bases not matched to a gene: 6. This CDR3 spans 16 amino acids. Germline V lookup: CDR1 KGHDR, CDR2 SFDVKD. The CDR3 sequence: CATRTSGGHYTGELFF. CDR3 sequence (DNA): TGTGCCACCCGGACTAGCGGGGGACACTACACCGGGGAGCTGTTTTTT.

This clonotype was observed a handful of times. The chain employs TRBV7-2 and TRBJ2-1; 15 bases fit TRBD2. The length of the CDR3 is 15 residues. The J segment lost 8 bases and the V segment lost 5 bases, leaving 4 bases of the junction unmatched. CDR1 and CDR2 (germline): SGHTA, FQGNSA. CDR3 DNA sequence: TGTGCCAGCAGCGTATGGACTAGCGGGGGGGATGAGCAGTTCTTC. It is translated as CASSVWTSGGDEQFF.

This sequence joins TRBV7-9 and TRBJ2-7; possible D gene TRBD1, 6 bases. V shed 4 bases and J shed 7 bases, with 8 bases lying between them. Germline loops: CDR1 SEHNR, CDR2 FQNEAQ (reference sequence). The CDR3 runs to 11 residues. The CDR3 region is CASSSGTEQYF. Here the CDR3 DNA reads TGTGCCAGCAGCTCTGGGACAGAGCAGTACTTC. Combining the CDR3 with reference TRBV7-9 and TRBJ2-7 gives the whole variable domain DTGVSQNPRHKITKRGQNVTFRCDPISEHNRLYWYRQTLGQGPEFLTYFQNEAQLEKSRLLSDRFSAERPKGSFSTLEIQRTEQGDSAMYLCASSSGTEQYFGPGTRLTVT.

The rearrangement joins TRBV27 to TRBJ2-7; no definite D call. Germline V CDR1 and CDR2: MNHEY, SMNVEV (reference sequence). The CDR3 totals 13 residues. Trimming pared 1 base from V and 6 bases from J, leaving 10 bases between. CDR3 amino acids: CASSLWLWGEQYF. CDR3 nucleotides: TGTGCCAGCAGTTTATGGTTGTGGGGCGAGCAGTACTTC.